The clone carrying this T cell receptor (beta chain) was seen a single time. Its antigen is not known. This sample is part of a study of persistence of HIV-infected CD4 T cells. Sequencing used immunoSEQ version 4 in survey mode. Genomic DNA was diluted to 10 ng/uL, up to 1 ug per sample. Repertoires were generated with immunoSEQ multiplex PCR, while TCRdb's copy carries only in-frame clones and drops some. This sample has about 39,000 clones, with more than 70% found just once. Overlapping HIV-1 Gag 15-mer peptides at 0.85 to 1 ug per peptide per mL were used. CD40L-negative CD69-negative CD45RO-high memory CD4+ T cells were sorted as populations depleted of antigen-responding cells. The CDR3 length is 13 residues. The trim removed 6 bases at V and 3 bases at J, leaving 4 bases unmatched.

Material: cultured CD4+ T cells from PBMCs, obtained from a patient who received antiretroviral therapy. This chain uses TRBV12-3 or TRBV12-4 with TRBJ1-2; 7 bases fit TRBD1. The origin of this receptor is an adult with HIV. The donor label of this sample is uncertain. This CDR3 reads CASRDRDYYGYTF. The CDR3 bases are TGTGCCAGCAGAGACAGGGATTACTATGGCTACACCTTC.